These T cell receptor beta chains were read from a single sample in a study of tumor and adjacent non-tumor tissue in lung cancer. TCRdb reprocessed the multiplex PCR reads via MiXCR and lists one record per CDR3 protein. The table records 85,000 to 100,000 distinct CDR3 sequences, about 66% of them present only once. Material for sequencing was lung tumor tissue. The receptors were sampled from a man between 60 and 75 years old with non-small cell lung cancer. Each CDR3 is given with its conserved first and last residue. A D gene is named only where the DNA matches it firmly. Expanded clones get a size class; other rows say once, few or many, or leave the size out.

V,J,D,size,CDR3,DNA
TRBV13,TRBJ2-4,.,.,CAGSLGAGAKNIQYF,TGTGCCGGCAGCTTAGGGGCAGGAGCCAAAAACATTCAGTACTTC
TRBV10-3,TRBJ1-1,.,.,CTISVVDQNTEAFF,TGTACCATCAGTGTCGTCGACCAGAACACTGAAGCTTTCTTT
TRBV11-1,TRBJ2-1,.,.,CASSLGGQGHNEQFF,TGTGCCAGCAGCCTCGGGGGTCAGGGACACAATGAGCAGTTCTTC
TRBV13,TRBJ2-7,.,.,CVSGLVRAGSQQYF,TGTGTCAGCGGCTTAGTGAGGGCGGGGTCCCAGCAGTACTTC
TRBV29-1,TRBJ1-1,.,.,CSVEDLGLVLGARDPVEAFF,TGCAGCGTTGAAGATCTGGGTTTGGTGTTGGGGGCGCGAGATCCTGTTGAAGCTTTCTTT
TRBV12-3/TRBV12-4,TRBJ1-2,.,.,CASSSQDANYGYTF,TGTGCCAGCAGTAGCCAGGATGCTAACTATGGATACACCTTC
TRBV12-3/TRBV12-4,TRBJ2-2,.,.,CASSLGPRVDTGELFF,TGTGCCAGCAGTTTAGGTCCAAGGGTGGACACAGGGGAGCTGTTTTTT
TRBV12-3/TRBV12-4,TRBJ1-5,.,.,CASTPSDLLQPQHF,TGTGCCAGCACCCCATCGGACCTTTTACAACCCCAGCATTTT
TRBV5-5,TRBJ2-5,.,once,CASSYEGLAPRRETQNF,TGTGCCAGCAGCTACGAGGGGCTAGCTCCACGAAGGGAGACCCAGAACTTC
TRBV4-1,TRBJ1-1,.,.,CSSSQREVNTETFF,TGCTCCAGCAGCCAACGGGAGGTGAACACTGAAACTTTCTTT
TRBV5-3,TRBJ2-5,.,.,CARSSRSGCQETQYF,TGTGCCAGAAGCTCGAGGAGCGGGTGTCAAGAGACCCAGTACTTC
TRBV12-3/TRBV12-4,TRBJ2-1,.,many,CASLPGPLHNEQFF,TGTGCCAGCCTCCCGGGGCCGCTCCACAATGAGCAGTTCTTC
TRBV7-8,TRBJ2-1,.,.,CASSLEVSYNERFF,TGTGCCAGCAGCCTAGAAGTGTCCTATAATGAGCGGTTCTTC
TRBV7-8,TRBJ1-1,TRBD1,many,CASSLTSGTGWEAFF,TGTGCCAGCAGCCTCACTTCCGGGACAGGGTGGGAAGCTTTCTTT
TRBV2,TRBJ1-4,.,few,CASSEAQVPYEKLFF,TGTGCCAGCAGTGAAGCGCAGGTACCTTACGAAAAACTGTTTTTT
TRBV12-3/TRBV12-4,TRBJ2-3,.,.,CASRDIDQPQYF,TGCGCCAGCCGGGACATTGATCAGCCCCAGTATTTT
TRBV5-5,TRBJ1-1,.,many,CASRLHRGMNTEAFF,TGTGCCAGCAGGCTCCATCGGGGAATGAACACTGAAGCTTTCTTT
TRBV5-1,TRBJ2-5,TRBD2,few,CASSLEVGGSETQYF,TGCGCCAGCAGCTTGGAGGTGGGAGGGTCAGAGACCCAGTACTTC
TRBV30,TRBJ1-2,.,many,CAWSVRGDRNYGYTF,TGTGCCTGGAGTGTACGAGGGGACCGGAACTATGGCTACACCTTC
TRBV12-3/TRBV12-4,TRBJ1-5,TRBD1,many,CASSNRDRGFPPTNQPQHF,TGTGCCAGCAGTAACCGGGACAGGGGTTTCCCTCCAACGAATCAGCCCCAGCATTTT
TRBV6-1,TRBJ1-5,.,.,CASSKKGGDRVGLGVSNQPQHF,TGTGCCAGCAGTAAAAAGGGAGGTGACCGGGTAGGGCTCGGCGTTAGCAATCAGCCCCAGCATTTT
TRBV20-1,TRBJ2-1,TRBD2,.,CSARCSGTSGYNEQFF,TGCAGTGCTAGATGTTCCGGGACTAGCGGATACAATGAGCAGTTCTTC
TRBV5-1,TRBJ2-1,TRBD2,many,CASSWGLAGGPNEQFF,TGCGCCAGCAGTTGGGGACTAGCGGGAGGGCCGAATGAGCAGTTCTTC
TRBV30,TRBJ2-7,TRBD2,few,CAWDSGTSRLSSF,TGTGCCTGGGACTCCGGGACTAGCCGTTTGTCGAGTTTC
TRBV10-3,TRBJ2-3,TRBD2,many,CAISSTSGGTDTQYF,TGTGCCATCAGTTCGACTAGCGGGGGCACAGATACGCAGTATTTT
TRBV12-3/TRBV12-4,TRBJ2-7,TRBD1,many,CASSRQGFEQYF,TGTGCCAGCAGTCGACAGGGTTTCGAGCAGTACTTC
TRBV10-3,TRBJ2-1,TRBD2,many,CATSGSSYNEQFF,TGTGCCACTAGCGGTAGCTCCTACAATGAGCAGTTCTTC
TRBV30,TRBJ2-3,TRBD2,.,CAWSELAGGYTQYF,TGTGCCTGGAGTGAACTAGCGGGAGGGTATACGCAGTATTTT
TRBV11-3,TRBJ2-6,.,.,CSNSQQGSGANVLTF,TGTTCCAACAGCCAACAGGGCTCTGGGGCCAACGTTCTGACTTTC
TRBV11-2,TRBJ2-5,TRBD2,medium-sized,CASSSGLVVGGETQYF,TGTGCCAGCAGCTCGGGACTAGTAGTGGGGGGAGAGACCCAGTACTTC